This T cell receptor beta chain was sequenced during a study of shared clonotypes between healthy human individuals. Comments on this clone: Its antigen is undetermined.

Trimming cost V 2 bases and J 0 bases; bases outside gene matches: 6. Looked up from germline, CDR1 is GTSNPN and CDR2 is SVGIG (reference sequence). The CDR3 spans 16 residues. Sequencing used immunoSEQ multiplex PCR; TCRdb keeps in-frame clones, though not all of them. The sample has 650,000 to 800,000 clones, over 60% seen once; the top ten hold under 2%. Study-wide results and limits: Naive subsets tended to show greater estimated richness than memory subsets.

Sequencing was done on a sample of memory CD4+ T cells sorted from blood. The subset was: CD45RA-negative fraction. The clonotype comes from a woman between 25 and 40 years old in good health. The chain combines TRBV30 with TRBJ1-3; 8 positions agree with TRBD1. The DNA of the CDR3 is TGTGCCTGGAGTCCCCAGGGGGCCCACTCTGGAAACACCATATATTTT. Translating it yields CAWSPQGAHSGNTIYF.